The sample holds a few counts of the clone carrying this T cell receptor (beta chain). What it binds is unknown. This entry comes from a study of T-cell memory formation after mild COVID-19. 5'RACE with constant-segment primers yielded barcoded, UMI-tagged TCR alpha and TCR beta cDNA libraries. TCRdb re-called the 5' RACE reads through MiXCR, storing one row per CDR3 protein. The repertoire holds fewer than 400,000 distinct CDR3 sequences, 15% to 20% seen once, with roughly 21% in the top ten. Study-level findings and limits: Cross-reactive memory apparently joined, as some responding clones appeared in pre-infection memory. Shrinking CD4+ clones resided mostly in CM and EM, and CD8+ ones in EMRA. Still unconfirmed is whether the second-wave clones peaking on day 37 recognized SARS-CoV-2.

CDR1 GTSNPN and CDR2 SVGIG come from the germline V gene (reference sequence). Deletions cut 1 base from V and 2 bases from J, with 12 bases between. There are 14 residues in the CDR3. Sequencing used PBMCs or a T cell subset sorted from them (not recorded which). The clonotype was recovered from a young man who had mild COVID-19 (a few samples of this study predate the infection). Cell type and time point are not known. This chain connects TRBV30 to TRBJ2-7; perhaps D is TRBD1 or TRBD2 (5 bases each). The CDR3, as DNA: TGTGCCTGGAGTGACATGGGGGAAACCTACGAGCAGTACTTC. It translates to CAWSDMGETYEQYF.